Reported below is one T cell receptor beta chain. TCRdb keeps only in-frame clones here, not all; method: immunoSEQ multiplex PCR. The repertoire includes under 300,000 clones, over 75% of them detected once, and approximately 11% sits in the top ten. This entry is derived from a study of blood T cell repertoires in COVID-19. Study background: Researchers got acute and convalescent COVID-19 samples from the United States, Italy and Spain.

The CDR3 runs to 14 residues. Trimming removed 4 bases from V and 8 bases from J; junction bases left unmatched: 10. Per germline, CDR1 LGHDT and CDR2 YNNKEL (reference sequence). The receptor's source is a woman in her sixties or seventies with acute or convalescent COVID-19. The sequenced material came from peripheral blood. V is TRBV3-1 (or the pseudogene TRBV3-2) and J is TRBJ1-1; 7 bases line up with TRBD1. In DNA, the CDR3 is TGTGCCAGCAGCCTCCAGGACAGGTCTGGGGAAGCTTTCTTT. Its protein product is CASSLQDRSGEAFF.